The present entry profiles one T cell receptor beta chain with its context. This clone was seen a single time. Its antigen remains undetermined. Per-nucleotide qualities are absent, and no much larger clonotype sits a single base away. Between the V and J ends, shortened by 3 bases and 0 bases respectively, the junction contains 9 bases. According to the germline V gene (reference sequence), CDR1 reads SGHAT and CDR2 reads FQDESV. The CDR3, from cysteine to phenylalanine, totals 16 residues. The entry retains the CDR3 DNA only, 48 bases that are in frame from base 1. These data come from a study of blood T cell repertoires in COVID-19 (dated by TCRdb to the early 2020s). Background for the entire study: Samples from collaborators originated in the United States, Italy and Spain and spanned both the acute and convalescent phases of COVID-19. Nearly every sample came with metadata listing a de-identified subject ID, COVID-19 status, age in years and sex. The prospective study material was composed of cDNA or gDNA derived from T cells, B-cell-depleted T cells, or PBMCs. Deeply sampled blood TCRbeta repertoires from subjects exposed to, actively infected with, or recovered from COVID-19 were included in the dataset. Where available, HLA class I and class II types were obtained from metadata supplied by the sample provider rather than from assay-based typing. The repertoires were released in a freely available public database intended as a resource for research on the immune response to SARS-CoV-2. The samples were drawn from two sources: the first 160 participants of the ongoing ImmuneRACE study, and 1,000 to 1,500 subjects contributed by 6 global collaborators.

Points the paper makes about the study in general: How much clinical and demographic metadata was included differed by source and by participant, and the metadata was provided uncurated.

In the prospective study, participants were about 18 to 90 years old, resided in around 25 geographic areas of the United States, and were enrolled through a virtual design. In the prospective study, participants were assigned to cohorts based on the clinical history participants reported in a screening survey and a study questionnaire. ImmuneRACE Cohort 3 recovered participants were defined by two consecutive negative NP/OP PCR tests, healthcare professional clearance, or symptom resolution. In the prospective study, mobile phlebotomists collected whole blood, serum and a nasopharyngeal or oropharyngeal swab from each participant. Additional blood draws and questionnaires over an approximately two-month period could optionally be provided by prospective study participants. Before DNA extraction, blood samples from the prospective study were shipped at room temperature or frozen. TCRbeta CDR3 regions were amplified from genomic DNA by means of the immunoSEQ Assay, a bias-controlled multiplex PCR. The source study handled its data this way. The number of nucleated cells in each sample was estimated by amplification of reference gene primers within the assay. To quantify the absolute abundance of each unique TCRbeta CDR3 rearrangement, sequence reads were collapsed and filtered. Productive Simpson clonality was computed per sample as the square root of Simpson's diversity index over productive rearrangements. What TCRdb holds here is the immuneACCESS table cut down to in-frame rearrangements. Part of the clones is not present; checked against another copy, under half of the missing clones reflect an unresolved V gene, and the others are unexplained. V and J calls and clone size are copied from that table; D and trimming were computed from the DNA. This sample comprises roughly 340,000 clones, approximately 92% of them detected only once. 1% of the sample is taken by the ten largest.

The clonotype comes from a man between 18 and 29 years old who had recovered from COVID-19. Sequenced material: PBMCs or T cells enriched from blood (not recorded which). Recombination connected TRBV11-1 to TRBJ2-6, with no D gene named confidently. The base sequence is TGTGCCAGCAGCTTTCAGGTTTTCTCTGGGGCCAACGTCCTGACTTTC. This translates into CASSFQVFSGANVLTF.